These 8 T cell receptor beta chains were sequenced from one sample in a study of cytomegalovirus exposure and HLA in healthy donors. The PCR ran on 60 Vbeta and 13 Jbeta primers. Sequencing used immunoSEQ multiplex PCR; TCRdb keeps in-frame clones, though not all of them. The sample contains 120,000 to 150,000 clones, 65% to 90% of which appear only once. Sequencing was performed on PBMCs. The receptors stem from a woman aged 25 to 39 in good health and CMV-seronegative.

This chain joins TRBV7-3 and TRBJ2-6; no clear D. The ends were cut back, 1 base at V and 4 bases at J, with 11 bases in the middle. This CDR3 has 16 residues. The germline V gene encodes CDR1 SGHTA and CDR2 FQGTGA. The CDR3 DNA follows: TGTGCCAGCAGCTTAAGTTTATCGAGGGGGGCCAACGTCCTGACTTTC. This codes for CASSLSLSRGANVLTF.

CDR3 sequence reads: CASSRTSGGSDTQYF. In DNA, the CDR3 is TGCGCCAGCAGCCGGACTAGCGGGGGTTCGGATACGCAGTATTTT. This chain joins TRBV4-1 and TRBJ2-3; 13 positions match TRBD2. J lost 6 bases, V lost 4 bases, and 4 bases had no gene match. This CDR3 has 15 amino acids. Germline values: CDR1 MGHRA, CDR2 YSYEKL.

J is TRBJ2-7 and V is TRBV5-1, with 9 nucleotides matching TRBD1. Unmatched junction bases numbered 5, after V lost 0 bases and J lost 4 bases. The CDR3 has 15 amino acids. The germline gives CDR1 SGHRS, CDR2 YFSETQ. The CDR3 is CASSLDGTGYYEQYF. As DNA, the CDR3 is TGCGCCAGCAGCTTGGACGGGACAGGGTATTACGAGCAGTACTTC. Combining the CDR3 with reference TRBV5-1 and TRBJ2-7 gives the whole variable domain KAGVTQTPRYLIKTRGQQVTLSCSPISGHRSVSWYQQTPGQGLQFLFEYFSETQRNKGNFPGRFSGRQFSNSRSEMNVSTLELGDSALYLCASSLDGTGYYEQYFGPGTRLTVT.

Comment on this clone: One end of the junction is discordant with germline, which a read error may explain. CDR3 bases: TGTTCCAGCAGCGTCGTTCCCGGGACACGACTTGGGGAGCAGTACTTC. Translation: CSSSVVPGTRLGEQYF. This chain joins TRBV7-9 and TRBJ2-7; possible D gene TRBD1, 6 bases. This CDR3 region has 16 residues. Germline V gene lookup returns CDR1 SEHNR and CDR2 FQNEAQ (reference sequence).

The CDR3 DNA sequence: TGTGCCAGCAGCCCCCAATCGACAGGGACCGGCTACACCTTC. Residues: CASSPQSTGTGYTF. The V gene is TRBV9, the J gene TRBJ1-2; 7 bases are a match to TRBD1. This CDR3 is built from 14 residues. With V trimmed by 4 bases and J by 8 bases, 11 bases remained unmatched. Germline CDR1 SGDLS, CDR2 YYNGEE.

This clone was seen a handful of times. V usage is TRBV4-1 and J usage is TRBJ1-5; D not resolved. V lost 5 bases and J 0 bases, leaving 17 bases between the germline ends. The CDR3 totals 17 residues. The germline gives CDR1 MGHRA, CDR2 YSYEKL. The CDR3 DNA follows: TGCGCCAGCAGCGCCAAAGGAGGCAGGAATAGCAATCAGCCCCAGCATTTT. Amino acid sequence: CASSAKGGRNSNQPQHF.

V and J are TRBV19 and TRBJ1-5, with D possibly TRBD1 on 6 matching bases. The CDR3 has 13 residues. The ends were cut back, 5 bases at V and 4 bases at J, with 9 bases in the middle. Germline V gene lookup returns CDR1 LNHDA and CDR2 SQIVND (reference sequence). Here the CDR3 DNA reads TGTGCCAGTAGTCTCGACAGGAATCAGCCCCAGCATTTT. Protein product: CASSLDRNQPQHF.

This chain joins TRBV7-2 and TRBJ2-1; 9 bases are a match to TRBD2. CDR1 is SGHTA, CDR2 FQGNSA, per germline. This CDR3 region has 19 residues. V lost 2 bases, J lost 4 bases, and 15 bases stayed unmatched. CDR3 DNA: TGTGCCAGCAGCTTAAAGGGTGGAATTAGCGGGAGATATTACAATGAGCAGTTCTTC. Its protein product is CASSLKGGISGRYYNEQFF.